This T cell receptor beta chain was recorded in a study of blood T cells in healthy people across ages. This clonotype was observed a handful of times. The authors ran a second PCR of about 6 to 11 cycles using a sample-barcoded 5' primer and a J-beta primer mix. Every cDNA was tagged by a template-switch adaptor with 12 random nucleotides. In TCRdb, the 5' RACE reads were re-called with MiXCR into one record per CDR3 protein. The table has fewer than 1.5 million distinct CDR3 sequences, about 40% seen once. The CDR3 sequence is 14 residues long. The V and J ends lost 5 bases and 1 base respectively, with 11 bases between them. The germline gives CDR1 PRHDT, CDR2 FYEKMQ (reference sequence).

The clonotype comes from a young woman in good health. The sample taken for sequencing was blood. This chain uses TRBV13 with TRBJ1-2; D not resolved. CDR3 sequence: CASSPLDYNYGYTF. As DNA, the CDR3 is TGTGCCAGCAGCCCGCTCGATTATAACTATGGCTACACCTTC.